One and the same sample provided the 24 T cell receptor beta chains below, sequenced in a study of blood T cell repertoires in COVID-19. The method was immunoSEQ multiplex PCR; TCRdb's version includes in-frame clones alone and lacks a portion of them. The sample has about 24,000 clones; roughly 72% are singletons. Sequences were obtained from peripheral blood. Source of these receptors: an elderly woman with acute or convalescent COVID-19.

The chain joins TRBV5-1 to TRBJ1-4, with 8 positions matching TRBD1. This CDR3 comprises 14 residues. V dropped 6 bases and J dropped 4; count of bases not matched to a gene: 5. Germline lookup yields CDR1 SGHRS and CDR2 YFSETQ. CDR3 in amino acids: CASTNTGGNEKLFF. The CDR3 region has the DNA TGCGCCAGCACCAATACAGGGGGTAATGAAAAACTGTTTTTT.

The chain uses TRBV5-5 and TRBJ1-4, with 8 nucleotides matching TRBD1. The CDR3 contains 14 residues. V lost 4 bases to trimming and J lost 7 bases; unmatched junction nucleotides: 6. Germline CDR1 SGHKS, CDR2 YYEKEE (reference sequence). The CDR3 DNA follows: TGTGCCAGCAGCCAGAACAGGGGGGGTGAAAAACTGTTTTTT. As protein: CASSQNRGGEKLFF.

V usage is TRBV12-5 and J usage is TRBJ1-1, with 8 bases that match TRBD1. Trimming cost V 8 bases and J 3 bases; bases outside gene matches: 8. Germline V gene sequence: CDR1 LGHNT, CDR2 FRNRAP. The CDR3 loop spans 14 amino acids. CDR3 sequence: CASSYTGGDTEAFF. CDR3 coding DNA: TGTGCTAGTTCTTATACAGGGGGAGACACTGAAGCTTTCTTT. The full variable domain, its missing parts supplied by reference TRBV12-5 and TRBJ1-1, is DARVTQTPRHKVTEMGQEVTMRCQPILGHNTVFWYRQTMMQGLELLAYFRNRAPLDDSGMPKDRFSAEMPDATLATLKIQPSEPRDSAVYFCASSYTGGDTEAFFGQGTRLTVV.

This clone was detected only a few times. The rearrangement joins TRBV6-5 to TRBJ1-6; tentatively, D is TRBD1 (5 bases). CDR1 and CDR2 from the germline V gene are MNHEY and SVGAGI. CDR3 length: 14 residues. The V and J ends lost 5 bases and 8 bases respectively, with 13 bases between them. The chain's CDR3 is CASSPQGPHSPLHF. The CDR3 DNA follows: TGTGCCAGCAGTCCGCAGGGCCCACATTCACCCCTCCACTTT.

This clone appeared a single time. The rearrangement links TRBV15 to TRBJ1-6; possible D gene TRBD1, 6 bases. The CDR3 has 13 residues. With 9 bases removed from V and 7 bases from J, the gap between germline ends came to 13 bases. Germline CDR1 reads LNHNV; CDR2 reads YYDKDF (reference sequence). Written as DNA, the CDR3 is TGTGCCACGGCGACAGGAAGGAATTCACCCCTCCACTTT. This translates into CATATGRNSPLHF. Based on the CDR3 plus reference TRBV15 and TRBJ1-6, the full variable domain is DAMVIQNPRYQVTQFGKPVTLSCSQTLNHNVMYWYQQKSSQAPKLLFHYYDKDFNNEADTPDNFQSRRPNTSFCFLDIRSPGLGDTAMYLCATATGRNSPLHFGNGTRLTVT.

The rearrangement links TRBV5-1 to TRBJ2-1; the match to TRBD1 covers 11 bases. The V gene's germline CDR1 is SGHRS and CDR2 YFSETQ. Trimming cost V 7 bases and J 8 bases; bases outside gene matches: 8. This CDR3 region has 14 residues. CDR3 protein: CASYPGQGGDEQFF. CDR3 DNA sequence: TGCGCCAGCTATCCGGGACAGGGGGGCGATGAGCAGTTCTTC.

This clone came up once. A read error may produce the germline difference seen at one junction end. The rearrangement joins TRBV19 to TRBJ2-1; 9 bases fit TRBD1. The CDR3 extends over 15 amino acids. CDR1 is LNHDA and CDR2 is SQIVND in the germline V gene (reference sequence). The CDR3 DNA reads as TGTGCCAGTACTATATCTGGACAGGGGAGAGGTGAGCAGTTCTTC. It specifies CASTISGQGRGEQFF.

The rearrangement links TRBV9 to TRBJ2-1; 7 bases are a match to TRBD2. V trimming: 0 bases; J trimming: 7 bases; junction bases outside the gene matches: 4. This CDR3 is 14 amino acids long. CDR1 and CDR2 from the germline V gene are SGDLS and YYNGEE. Here the CDR3 DNA reads TGTGCCAGCAGCGTAGTTAATAGCGGGAATGAGCAGTTCTTC. Amino acids: CASSVVNSGNEQFF.

CDR3 residues: CASSLGGPTNEKLFF. The CDR3 region has the DNA TGCGCCAGCAGCTTGGGCGGGCCAACTAATGAAAAACTGTTTTTT. The rearrangement uses TRBV5-1 and TRBJ1-4; D remains unclear. The CDR3 has 15 residues. V lost 0 bases to trimming and J lost 0 bases, with 6 bases between them. The germline V gene has CDR1 SGHRS and CDR2 YFSETQ.

The chain links TRBV10-2 to TRBJ1-1; D is uncertain. Germline V gene sequence: CDR1 WSHSY, CDR2 SAAADI. The germline V and J ends were trimmed by 0 bases and 4 bases, with 15 bases remaining between them. The CDR3 is 16 residues long. As DNA, the CDR3 is TGCGCCAGCAGTGAGTCGACCGGGAAGAGAGGCACTGAAGCTTTCTTT. This codes for CASSESTGKRGTEAFF.

The sample holds one count of this clone. The chain links TRBV5-8 to TRBJ2-7, with 9 nucleotides matching TRBD2. Germline loops: CDR1 SGHTS, CDR2 YDEGEE. V shed 7 bases, J shed 6 bases, and the junction held 14 bases outside the gene matches. The CDR3 runs 15 residues. In DNA form, the CDR3 reads TGTGCCAGCGGCAAACGAGCGGGGGGTTTGAGCGAGCAGTACTTC. As protein: CASGKRAGGLSEQYF.

This clone was counted between two and nine times. The gene calls are TRBV27 and TRBJ2-1, with D perhaps TRBD1 (6 bases). Germline V CDR1 and CDR2: MNHEY, SMNVEV (reference sequence). V was pared by 5 bases and J by 15 bases, with 17 bases between. CDR3 length: 12 residues. CDR3 sequence reads: CASSPWTAPGFF. The DNA of the CDR3 is TGTGCCAGCAGTCCGTGGACAGCTCCCGGGTTCTTC.

The chain recombines TRBV4-3 with TRBJ2-1; 7 bases match TRBD2. The CDR3 loop spans 15 amino acids. Germline loops: CDR1 LGHNA, CDR2 YSLEER. V shed 4 bases, J shed 7 bases, and the junction held 10 bases outside the gene matches. In DNA form, the CDR3 reads TGCGCCAGCAGCCTCGGTGGCGGGAGTTTGAATGAGCAGTTCTTC. The encoded protein is CASSLGGGSLNEQFF.

This clone was detected a few times. The chain carries TRBV4-1 and TRBJ2-1; D gene uncertain. The CDR3 is made up of 15 amino acids. The germline CDR1 and CDR2 sequences are MGHRA and YSYEKL. The V gene lost 1 base and the J gene lost 0 bases, with 7 bases spanning the gap. CDR3 residues: CASSQAAGSYNEQFF. Written as DNA, the CDR3 is TGCGCCAGCAGCCAAGCCGCAGGCTCCTACAATGAGCAGTTCTTC.

Relative to its sample, this clone is medium-sized (0.01 to 0.1%). Different DNA sequences within this sample yield the same CDR3. The chain recombines TRBV10-3 with TRBJ1-5; 8 positions match TRBD1. CDR1 is ENHRY and CDR2 is SYGVKD in the germline V gene. This CDR3 region has 14 residues. V gave up 9 bases and J gave up 0 bases; unmatched junction bases: 4. The DNA of the CDR3 is TGTGCCATAGGGACAGGCGATAGCAATCAGCCCCAGCATTTT. It specifies CAIGTGDSNQPQHF.

The chain is built from TRBV3-1 (or the pseudogene TRBV3-2) and TRBJ2-2; weak D call: TRBD2 (6 bases). Between the trimmed V and J ends, which lost 7 bases and 7 bases, there was a span of 16 bases. The CDR3 extends over 14 amino acids. Per the germline V gene, CDR1 is LGHDT and CDR2 is YNNKEL (reference sequence). CDR3 sequence: CASKGSGADGELFF. Here the CDR3 DNA reads TGTGCCAGCAAAGGGTCGGGAGCGGACGGGGAGCTGTTTTTT.

The chain recombines TRBV28 with TRBJ1-4; no firm D call. CDR3 length: 15 amino acids. V was trimmed by 3 bases and J by 4 bases, leaving 12 bases between them. Germline V gene sequence: CDR1 MDHEN, CDR2 SYDVKM. CDR3 loop: CASSLRQIFNEKLFF. CDR3 nucleotide sequence: TGTGCCAGCAGTTTGCGGCAGATCTTTAATGAAAAACTGTTTTTT. The whole variable domain, remainder taken from reference TRBV28 and TRBJ1-4, is DVKVTQSSRYLVKRTGEKVFLECVQDMDHENMFWYRQDPGLGLRLIYFSYDVKMKEKGDIPEGYSVSREKKERFSLILESASTNQTSMYLCASSLRQIFNEKLFFGSGTQLSVL.

This rearrangement joins TRBV7-2 to TRBJ1-1; 8 bases match TRBD1. Trimming at V came to 6 bases and at J to 5 bases, leaving 5 bases not matched to a gene. The germline gives CDR1 SGHTA, CDR2 FQGNSA. CDR3 length: 13 amino acids. CDR3 bases: TGTGCCAGCAGTCTACAGGGGGGAACTGAAGCTTTCTTT. Translation gives CASSLQGGTEAFF. Full variable domain (outside the CDR3, taken from reference TRBV7-2 and TRBJ1-1): GAGVSQSPSNKVTEKGKDVELRCDPISGHTALYWYRQSLGQGLEFLIYFQGNSAPDKSGLPSDRFSAERTGGSVSTLTIQRTQQEDSAVYLCASSLQGGTEAFFGQGTRLTVV.

This clone was counted a few times. The chain uses TRBV29-1 and TRBJ2-7; 8 nucleotides agree with TRBD1. V lost 1 base to trimming and J lost 7 bases; unmatched junction nucleotides: 6. Germline CDR1 is SQVTM and CDR2 is ANQGSEA. There are 13 residues in the CDR3. CDR3 in amino acids: CSVEGLTGGEQYF. The CDR3 DNA sequence: TGCAGCGTTGAAGGACTAACAGGGGGAGAGCAGTACTTC.

For this clone: At one end, the junction sequence differs from germline, possibly due to a read error. The same CDR3 is also encoded by other DNA sequences in this sample. The gene calls are TRBV7-2 and TRBJ2-7, with 8 positions matching TRBD1. This CDR3 is 14 amino acids long. Germline V gives CDR1 SGHTA, CDR2 FQGNSA. The CDR3 here is CASSLAGGPYEQYF. The CDR3 coding sequence is TGTGCCAGCAGTTTAGCAGGGGGCCCCTACGAGCAGTACTTC.

In this sample, this clone turned up a few times. The V call is TRBV7-9, the J call TRBJ1-1; possibly TRBD1 for D (6 bases). Germline CDR1 and CDR2: SEHNR and FQNEAQ (reference sequence). The CDR3 is made up of 14 amino acids. The V end was cut by 3 bases, the J end by 1 base, with 9 bases between. The CDR3 coding sequence is TGTGCCAGCAGCTTGATGACAGGGAACACTGAAGCTTTCTTT. Translation gives CASSLMTGNTEAFF.

V and J are TRBV18 and TRBJ2-1; 7 nucleotides agree with TRBD1. V was pared by 2 bases and J by 7 bases, with 2 bases of the junction left unmatched. The CDR3 has 13 amino acids. Germline V gene sequence: CDR1 KGHSH, CDR2 LQKENI. CDR3 residues: CASSPRGLNEQFF. CDR3 nucleotide sequence: TGTGCCAGCTCACCAAGGGGGCTAAATGAGCAGTTCTTC.

On this clone: Likely a read error: the CDR3 ends without its conserved phenylalanine or tryptophan. The limits of the CDR3 on the DNA are not certain, so only TCRdb's listed CDR3 is given. The chain couples TRBV2 to TRBJ2-7; the listed D gene, TRBD1, was not tested against the DNA. Counting both end residues, the CDR3 totals 15 amino acids. In germline, CDR1 is SNHLY, CDR2 FYNNEI. The CDR3 protein is CASSEPELAGQPLSI.

The chain combines TRBV4-3 with TRBJ2-1; D gene ambiguous. This CDR3 contains 16 residues. Trimming shortened V by 0 bases and J by 9 bases, and 18 bases separated the two germline ends. Germline lookup yields CDR1 LGHNA and CDR2 YSLEER. CDR3 residues: CASSQDGPELVGEQFF. The DNA of the CDR3 is TGCGCCAGCAGCCAAGATGGCCCCGAGCTAGTCGGTGAGCAGTTCTTC.